One sample yielded the 23 T cell receptor beta chains listed below, sequenced in a study of CD8 T cells in ankylosing spondylitis. Overall study findings and caveats: Ankylosing spondylitis blood appeared to carry a characteristic TCR beta motif of eight or nine highly homologous variants.

TCRdb ran MiXCR on the 5' RACE reads and lists one entry per CDR3 protein. The sample records just under 550,000 distinct CDR3 sequences, roughly an eighth being singletons. Antigen specificity for these receptors is unknown. Specimen: blood, either unsorted or a sorted T cell fraction (not recorded which). The receptors originated from a male donor with ankylosing spondylitis.

The gene calls are TRBV30 and TRBJ2-7, with 9 nucleotides matching TRBD2. This CDR3 has 13 amino acids. The germline gives CDR1 GTSNPN, CDR2 SVGIG (reference sequence). CDR3 loop: CAVTSGRTYEQYF. CDR3 DNA sequence: TGTGCTGTCACTAGCGGGCGCACCTACGAGCAGTACTTC.

This clonotype was counted many times. The chain links TRBV24-1 to TRBJ2-3; a possible D gene is TRBD2 (6 bases). The CDR3 consists of 13 residues. V dropped 5 bases and J dropped 7 bases, with 12 bases sitting between them. Germline V CDR1 and CDR2: KGHDR, SFDVKD. The DNA of the CDR3 is TGTGCCACCAGTGGGGACTCTTGGAATACGCAGTATTTT. It yields the protein CATSGDSWNTQYF.

This clonotype was recorded at least ten times. The chain recombines TRBV24-1 with TRBJ1-1, with a tentative D call TRBD1 (6 bases). CDR1 is KGHDR, CDR2 SFDVKD, per germline. V was trimmed by 6 bases and J by 1 base, leaving 11 bases between them. This CDR3 is built from 14 residues. CDR3 amino acids: CATSQGLPNTEAFF. The CDR3 DNA is TGTGCCACCAGTCAGGGGCTACCGAACACTGAAGCTTTCTTT.

This clonotype was counted between two and nine times. The gene calls are TRBV5-1 and TRBJ2-1, with 11 bases fitting TRBD2. After removal of 4 bases from V and 0 bases from J, the junction contained 12 bases not matched to a gene. The CDR3 runs 19 residues. Germline values: CDR1 SGHRS, CDR2 YFSETQ. The CDR3 region is CASSRQGTSGSYSYNEQFF. CDR3 in DNA: TGCGCCAGCAGCCGACAAGGGACTAGCGGAAGTTACTCCTACAATGAGCAGTTCTTC. The full variable domain, completed using reference TRBV5-1 and TRBJ2-1, is KAGVTQTPRYLIKTRGQQVTLSCSPISGHRSVSWYQQTPGQGLQFLFEYFSETQRNKGNFPGRFSGRQFSNSRSEMNVSTLELGDSALYLCASSRQGTSGSYSYNEQFFGPGTRLTVL.

This clonotype came up a few times. This chain uses TRBV7-2 with TRBJ1-3; tentative D call: TRBD1 (5 bases). CDR1 is SGHTA and CDR2 is FQGNSA in the germline V gene. CDR3 size: 14 residues. Trimming left V 6 bases short and J 0 bases short, with 9 bases between. The CDR3 loop reads CASRPDSSGNTIYF. As DNA, the CDR3 is TGTGCCAGCAGACCAGACAGCTCTGGAAACACCATATATTTT.

This clonotype has more than one count but fewer than ten. This chain joins TRBV12-3 or TRBV12-4 and TRBJ2-1; D perhaps matches TRBD1 (6 bases). CDR3 size: 14 residues. V was pared by 3 bases and J by 6 bases, with 12 bases between. CDR3 nucleotides: TGTGCCAGCAGTTTGGAGCAGGGGAGCAATGAGCAGTTCTTC. This encodes CASSLEQGSNEQFF.

This clonotype was observed a few times. The V gene is TRBV5-1, the J gene TRBJ2-4; perhaps D is TRBD1 or TRBD2 (6 bases each). Germline CDR1 reads SGHRS; CDR2 reads YFSETQ. V lost 0 bases to trimming and J lost 8 bases, with 15 bases between them. CDR3 length equals 15 residues. Here the CDR3 reads CASSLVGGDLDIQYF. Written as DNA, the CDR3 is TGCGCCAGCAGCTTGGTGGGGGGCGATTTAGACATTCAGTACTTC.

The sample holds a few counts of this clonotype. The genes are TRBV25-1 and TRBJ1-1; D possibly corresponds to TRBD1 (6 bases). Trimming removed 3 bases at V and 4 bases at J, with 12 bases between. The germline CDR1 and CDR2 sequences are MGHDK and SYGVNS. CDR3 size: 14 residues. This CDR3 is CASSDNREGTEAFF. CDR3 nucleotide sequence: TGTGCCAGCAGTGACAACAGGGAGGGCACTGAAGCTTTCTTT.

This clonotype was recorded a few times. V usage is TRBV10-2 and J usage is TRBJ2-7; the match to TRBD2 covers 7 bases. V was pared by 2 bases and J by 2 bases, with 0 bases of the junction left unmatched. CDR3 size: 13 residues. Germline V gives CDR1 WSHSY, CDR2 SAAADI. This chain's CDR3 is CASSEGGAYEQYV. The CDR3 nucleotides are TGCGCCAGCAGTGAGGGGGGGGCCTACGAGCAGTACGTC.

The J gene is TRBJ1-2, the V gene TRBV24-1; 12 bases are shared with TRBD1. J gave up 4 bases and V 3 bases, and 8 bases lay outside the gene matches. The germline gives CDR1 KGHDR, CDR2 SFDVKD. The CDR3 extends over 17 amino acids. Here the CDR3 reads CATSDTGTGGASYGYTF. In DNA, the CDR3 is TGTGCCACCAGTGATACCGGGACAGGGGGCGCCAGCTATGGCTACACCTTC.

This clonotype was counted between two and nine times. V and J are TRBV19 and TRBJ2-1; D is unclear. Germline V gene lookup returns CDR1 LNHDA and CDR2 SQIVND (reference sequence). This CDR3 has 14 residues. The germline V and J ends were trimmed by 2 bases and 2 bases, with 7 bases remaining between them. The CDR3 protein is CASSIQGTYNEQFF. The CDR3 DNA is TGTGCCAGTAGTATACAAGGGACCTACAATGAGCAGTTCTTC.

V usage is TRBV2 and J usage is TRBJ2-1; TRBD2 matches at 12 bases. Trimming took 4 bases from V and 7 from J; bases not matched to a gene: 5. The V gene's germline CDR1 is SNHLY and CDR2 FYNNEI. The CDR3 is made up of 15 amino acids. This CDR3 is CASSASGRASNEQFF. In nucleotides, the CDR3 is TGTGCCAGCAGTGCTAGCGGGAGGGCATCAAATGAGCAGTTCTTC. Filled out from reference TRBV2 and TRBJ2-1, the complete variable domain reads EPEVTQTPSHQVTQMGQEVILRCVPISNHLYFYWYRQILGQKVEFLVSFYNNEISEKSEIFDDQFSVERPDGSNFTLKIRSTKLEDSAMYFCASSASGRASNEQFFGPGTRLTVL.

The table lists this clonotype with many counts. The rearrangement joins TRBV3-1 to TRBJ2-1, with 12 bases aligning to TRBD1. V dropped 6 bases and J dropped 6; count of bases not matched to a gene: 3. Germline V gene lookup returns CDR1 LGHDT and CDR2 YNNKEL (reference sequence). This CDR3 comprises 14 residues. This chain's CDR3 is CASRGQGAGNEQFF. The CDR3 DNA is TGTGCCAGCAGGGGACAGGGGGCAGGCAATGAGCAGTTCTTC.

In this sample, this clonotype turned up a few times. This chain links TRBV20-1 with TRBJ2-1, with D possibly matching TRBD1 (5 bases). V was shortened by 5 bases and J by 0 bases, with 17 bases between the two germline ends. The germline V gene has CDR1 DFQATT and CDR2 SNEGSKA (reference sequence). This CDR3 has 16 amino acids. The CDR3 bases are TGCAGTGCTCGTCCCCCCAGGGCGGACTCCTACAATGAGCAGTTCTTC. Translated: CSARPPRADSYNEQFF.

This clonotype has ten or more counts. V is TRBV12-3 or TRBV12-4 and J is TRBJ1-1; possibly TRBD1 for D (5 bases). This CDR3 comprises 11 residues. V was shortened by 4 bases and J by 10 bases, with 10 bases between the two germline ends. Here the CDR3 DNA reads TGTGCCAGCAGTTCCAGGGTTAGAGCTTTCTTT. This codes for CASSSRVRAFF.

The CDR3 DNA reads TGTGCCAGCAGCTTGGTAGGGGGCCTTGGTCAAGAGACCCAGTACTTC. Its translation is CASSLVGGLGQETQYF. This chain uses TRBV7-8 with TRBJ2-5, with TRBD1 matching over 7 bases. In germline, CDR1 is SGHVS, CDR2 FQNEAQ. V shed 3 bases and J 2 bases; nucleotides not matched to a gene: 9. This CDR3 region has 16 residues.

This clonotype was recorded at least ten times. This chain connects TRBV12-3 or TRBV12-4 to TRBJ2-2; possibly TRBD2 for D (6 bases). Trimming shortened V by 1 base and J by 4 bases, and 10 bases separated the two germline ends. The CDR3 runs to 15 residues. The CDR3 DNA sequence: TGTGCCAGCAGTTTAGTGCGGGACGTCACCGGGGAGCTGTTTTTT. Translated, it gives CASSLVRDVTGELFF.

This clonotype was detected a few times. The V gene is TRBV20-1, the J gene TRBJ1-1; D not resolved. Germline values: CDR1 DFQATT, CDR2 SNEGSKA (reference sequence). V was cut by 5 bases and J by 4 bases, with 17 bases left in between. CDR3 size: 14 residues. CDR3 nucleotide sequence: TGCAGTGCTCCAGAGCGGTGGTTCGTCACTGAAGCTTTCTTT. Translating gives CSAPERWFVTEAFF.

This chain uses TRBV12-3 or TRBV12-4 with TRBJ2-5; unclear D gene. CDR3 length equals 11 residues. Between the trimmed V and J ends, which lost 3 bases and 9 bases, there was a span of 8 bases. The CDR3 DNA follows: TGTGCCAGCAGTTTTTCCGCGGCCCAGTACTTC. Translating it yields CASSFSAAQYF.

The chain uses TRBV6-6 and TRBJ2-5; D gene ambiguous. Germline loops: CDR1 MNHNY, CDR2 SVGAGI (reference sequence). This CDR3 contains 13 residues. Trimming removed 3 bases from V and 7 bases from J, with 12 bases in between. This CDR3 is CASSYGSPGTQYF. The CDR3 coding sequence is TGTGCCAGCAGTTATGGCTCCCCGGGGACCCAGTACTTC.

This rearrangement joins TRBV28 to TRBJ2-1; TRBD2 agrees at 13 bases. The V gene's germline CDR1 is MDHEN and CDR2 SYDVKM. V shed 6 bases, J shed 6 bases, and the junction held 5 bases outside the gene matches. This CDR3 spans 15 amino acids. For the CDR3, the DNA is TGTGCCAGCAGCCAGACTAGCGGGAGGCGCAATGAGCAGTTCTTC. Translation gives CASSQTSGRRNEQFF.

This clonotype was observed a handful of times. V and J are TRBV5-1 and TRBJ1-1; D is possibly TRBD1 (5 bases). The germline gives CDR1 SGHRS, CDR2 YFSETQ. CDR3 length: 12 residues. With 3 bases removed from V and 3 bases from J, the gap between germline ends came to 6 bases. CDR3 in amino acids: CASSWGDTEAFF. CDR3 bases: TGCGCCAGCAGCTGGGGGGACACTGAAGCTTTCTTT. Full variable domain (remainder filled in from reference TRBV5-1 and TRBJ1-1): KAGVTQTPRYLIKTRGQQVTLSCSPISGHRSVSWYQQTPGQGLQFLFEYFSETQRNKGNFPGRFSGRQFSNSRSEMNVSTLELGDSALYLCASSWGDTEAFFGQGTRLTVV.

This clonotype was counted a few times. The gene calls are TRBV5-5 and TRBJ2-2; TRBD1 matches 8 bases. This CDR3 contains 15 residues. V was pared by 3 bases and J by 6 bases, with 7 bases of the junction left unmatched. Germline assignment: CDR1 SGHKS and CDR2 YYEKEE (reference sequence). As DNA, the CDR3 is TGTGCCAGCAGCTCCCAGGGGGCGCCAGCCGGGGAGCTGTTTTTT. It translates to CASSSQGAPAGELFF.